Listed here is a single T cell receptor beta chain. Its specificity is unknown. This sample was included in a study of blood T cells in healthy people across ages. Findings and limits, study-wide: Across the age range, TCR beta diversity per million T cells fell in a roughly linear way. Diversity figures derived from one million T cells were judged to underestimate the true value. Higher diversity, along with more naive CD4+ cells, distinguished long-lived donors from aged donors. Unsorted PBMCs prevented conclusive naive versus antigen-experienced comparison.

For the second PCR, which ran for roughly 7 to 11 cycles, a sample-barcoded 5' primer and a J-beta primer mix were used. TCRdb reprocessed the 5' RACE reads with MiXCR, giving one entry per CDR3 protein. The sample has around 1.5 million distinct CDR3 sequences, roughly 59% seen once. The CDR3 runs to 17 residues. The trim removed 2 bases at V and 2 bases at J, leaving 6 bases unmatched. In germline, CDR1 is LGHDT, CDR2 YNNKEL (reference sequence). V usage is TRBV3-1 and J usage is TRBJ2-1; TRBD2 aligns across 10 bases. The source is a man aged 18-30 years in good health. Input material: blood. The chain's CDR3 is CASSQFDGTSAYNEQFF. The CDR3 nucleotides read TGTGCCAGCAGCCAATTTGACGGGACTAGCGCCTACAATGAGCAGTTCTTC.